One and the same sample provided the 30 T cell receptor beta chains below, sequenced in a study of cytomegalovirus exposure and HLA in healthy donors. Primers: 60 Vbeta forward and 13 Jbeta reverse. The protocol was immunoSEQ multiplex PCR, while the TCRdb copy is restricted to in-frame clones and leaves out a portion. The repertoire holds 85,000 to 120,000 clones, with approximately 79% as singletons. The sample taken for sequencing was PBMCs. Receptors originate from a man between 60 and 75 years old in good health and CMV-seronegative.

The chain recombines TRBV2 with TRBJ1-5; D is unresolved. CDR3 length: 12 residues. Trimming took off 7 bases at V and 4 bases at J, with 8 bases between the two ends. Germline V CDR1 and CDR2: SNHLY, FYNNEI. CDR3 residues: CASMAPNQPQHF. The CDR3 DNA is TGTGCCAGCATGGCACCTAATCAGCCCCAGCATTTT. The variable domain in full, completed from reference TRBV2 and TRBJ1-5, reads EPEVTQTPSHQVTQMGQEVILRCVPISNHLYFYWYRQILGQKVEFLVSFYNNEISEKSEIFDDQFSVERPDGSNFTLKIRSTKLEDSAMYFCASMAPNQPQHFGDGTRLSIL.

This clone was picked up one time. The chain recombines TRBV9 with TRBJ2-2, with 10 nucleotides matching TRBD2. The germline V gene encodes CDR1 SGDLS and CDR2 YYNGEE. V trimming: 0 bases; J trimming: 4 bases; junction bases outside the gene matches: 3. This CDR3 region has 16 residues. The CDR3 here is CASSVVSSGGTGELFF. The CDR3 region has the DNA TGTGCCAGCAGCGTAGTGTCTAGCGGGGGCACCGGGGAGCTGTTTTTT. Full variable domain (outside the CDR3, taken from reference TRBV9 and TRBJ2-2): DSGVTQTPKHLITATGQRVTLRCSPRSGDLSVYWYQQSLDQGLQFLIQYYNGEERAKGNILERFSAQQFPDLHSELNLSSLELGDSALYFCASSVVSSGGTGELFFGEGSRLTVL.

J is TRBJ2-1 and V is TRBV11-2, with TRBD1 matching 10 bases. Germline-derived CDR1 and CDR2 are SGHAT and FQNNGV. The CDR3 runs to 16 residues. Trimming at V came to 1 base and at J to 10 bases, leaving 10 bases not matched to a gene. This CDR3 is CASSLAGTGANWEQFF. CDR3 DNA sequence: TGTGCCAGCAGCTTAGCCGGGACAGGGGCGAACTGGGAGCAGTTCTTC.

This chain connects TRBV7-3 to TRBJ2-3; TRBD2 agrees at 7 bases. This CDR3 contains 14 residues. Germline V lookup: CDR1 SGHTA, CDR2 FQGTGA. After removal of 2 bases from V and 1 base from J, the junction contained 0 bases not matched to a gene. In DNA form, the CDR3 reads TGTGCCAGCAGCTTAGGACTAGGCACAGATACGCAGTATTTT. This gives the protein CASSLGLGTDTQYF.

This clone was picked up one time. The chain has TRBV5-1 and TRBJ2-1, with 9 bases that match TRBD2. The CDR3 runs 16 residues. Trimming cost V 0 bases and J 3 bases; bases outside gene matches: 4. The germline V gene has CDR1 SGHRS and CDR2 YFSETQ. The DNA of the CDR3 is TGCGCCAGCAGCTTGGCCCCACTAGCGGGCTACAATGAGCAGTTCTTC. The encoded protein is CASSLAPLAGYNEQFF.

The chain employs TRBV9 and TRBJ2-3; D is ambiguous. Germline CDR1 is SGDLS and CDR2 is YYNGEE. Trimming removed 4 bases at V and 2 bases at J, with 11 bases between. The CDR3 extends over 14 amino acids. The DNA of the CDR3 is TGTGCCAGCAGCCTCGGGTCATTCACAGATACGCAGTATTTT. Translation: CASSLGSFTDTQYF.

The V gene is TRBV9, the J gene TRBJ1-2, with 7 bases matching TRBD1. The germline gives CDR1 SGDLS, CDR2 YYNGEE. This CDR3 is built from 15 residues. Trimming cost V 4 bases and J 3 bases; bases outside gene matches: 9. CDR3 protein: CASSSWDSQDYGYTF. CDR3 DNA: TGTGCCAGCAGCTCGTGGGACAGCCAAGACTATGGCTACACCTTC.

V and J are TRBV13 and TRBJ2-5; 7 positions match TRBD1. Trimming removed 2 bases from V and 3 bases from J; junction bases left unmatched: 6. Germline lookup yields CDR1 PRHDT and CDR2 FYEKMQ (reference sequence). This CDR3 is 15 amino acids long. CDR3: CASSLLFTGEETQYF. The CDR3, as DNA: TGTGCCAGCAGCTTATTGTTTACAGGGGAAGAGACCCAGTACTTC.

The rearrangement uses TRBV29-1 and TRBJ2-5; a possible D gene is TRBD1 (6 bases). Germline lookup yields CDR1 SQVTM and CDR2 ANQGSEA. CDR3 length: 12 residues. V was pared by 6 bases and J by 5 bases, with 13 bases between. DNA for the CDR3: TGCAGCGTGGACGGGCAGGGGGAGACCCAGTACTTC. Translating gives CSVDGQGETQYF.

CDR3 sequence reads: CASSARVGNTEAFF. DNA of the CDR3: TGTGCCAGCAGCGCCAGGGTGGGGAACACTGAAGCTTTCTTT. The chain couples TRBV7-2 to TRBJ1-1; D perhaps matches TRBD1 (5 bases). This CDR3 has 14 amino acids. Germline V lookup: CDR1 SGHTA, CDR2 FQGNSA. Trimming took 5 bases from V and 1 from J, leaving 11 bases between them.

The CDR3 sequence: CASSTGTSVWETQYF. As DNA, the CDR3 is TGTGCCAGCAGCACCGGGACTAGCGTTTGGGAGACCCAGTACTTC. The chain links TRBV13 to TRBJ2-5; 10 positions match TRBD2. The CDR3 has 15 amino acids. Germline CDR1 and CDR2: PRHDT and FYEKMQ (reference sequence). V was pared by 5 bases and J by 5 bases, with 8 bases of the junction left unmatched.

This rearrangement joins TRBV6-7 to TRBJ2-5; a possible D gene is TRBD1 (6 bases). TRBV6-7 is flagged as an ORF with uncertain function. V dropped 6 bases and J dropped 13 bases, with 15 bases sitting between them. The CDR3 length is 11 residues. The CDR3 is CASSPGQTWYF. CDR3 DNA: TGTGCCAGCAGCCCAGGACAGACTTGGTACTTC.

This clone was found a few times. The V call is TRBV9, the J call TRBJ1-3, with unresolved D. Germline CDR1 reads SGDLS; CDR2 reads YYNGEE. Between the trimmed V and J ends, which lost 0 bases and 7 bases, there was a span of 14 bases. This CDR3 is built from 15 residues. The CDR3, as DNA: TGTGCCAGCAGCGTAGTGGCTGGCTCAGGTAACACCATATATTTT. Amino acids: CASSVVAGSGNTIYF.

The V gene is TRBV13, the J gene TRBJ1-2; perhaps TRBD1 as D (5 bases). Trimming pared 8 bases from V and 3 bases from J, leaving 13 bases between. The germline CDR1 and CDR2 sequences are PRHDT and FYEKMQ (reference sequence). The CDR3 consists of 13 residues. The CDR3 DNA sequence: TGTGCCAGCCGCAAGGAAGGGGACTATGGCTACACCTTC. Its protein is CASRKEGDYGYTF.

V and J are TRBV5-8 and TRBJ2-5, with a possible D match to TRBD1 (6 bases). Germline V gene sequence: CDR1 SGHTS, CDR2 YDEGEE. The CDR3 has 15 amino acids. V was pared by 1 base and J by 5 bases, with 15 bases between. Here the CDR3 reads CASSLWMGARETQYF. CDR3 nucleotides: TGTGCCAGCAGCTTGTGGATGGGGGCAAGGGAGACCCAGTACTTC.

The V and J genes are TRBV10-2 and TRBJ2-5, with TRBD1 as a possible D gene (7 bases). The CDR3 runs to 12 residues. With 10 bases removed from V and 2 bases from J, the gap between germline ends came to 11 bases. CDR1 is WSHSY, CDR2 SAAADI, per germline. The CDR3 nucleotides read TGCGCCACCGGGGGACAGCAAGAGACCCAGTACTTC. Amino acids: CATGGQQETQYF.

The rearrangement links TRBV5-1 to TRBJ2-7; TRBD1 might be the D (5 bases). V was pared by 4 bases and J by 9 bases, with 20 bases between. CDR3 length: 14 amino acids. Germline CDR1 is SGHRS and CDR2 is YFSETQ. The CDR3 loop reads CASSNPRDGLSQYF. DNA for the CDR3: TGCGCCAGCAGCAACCCCAGGGATGGTCTTTCGCAGTACTTC.

The table lists this clone with a few counts. V gene TRBV5-1 combines with J gene TRBJ2-5, with TRBD2 matching over 8 bases. The V segment lost 3 bases and the J segment 4 bases; nucleotides outside the gene matches: 5. From germline, CDR1 is SGHRS and CDR2 YFSETQ. CDR3 length: 14 amino acids. CDR3 nucleotide sequence: TGCGCCAGCAGCTCGGGACTAGTTGGAGAGACCCAGTACTTC. It encodes CASSSGLVGETQYF.

The V and J genes are TRBV6-6 and TRBJ1-2; D uncertain. V was trimmed by 6 bases and J by 4 bases, leaving 12 bases between them. Germline V gives CDR1 MNHNY, CDR2 SVGAGI (reference sequence). The CDR3 runs to 13 residues. CDR3: CASRTGSSYGYTF. In DNA form, the CDR3 reads TGTGCCAGCAGAACCGGGTCCTCCTATGGCTACACCTTC.

This sequence joins TRBV2 and TRBJ2-7; TRBD1 matches 7 bases. CDR1 SNHLY and CDR2 FYNNEI come from the germline V gene. This CDR3 has 12 residues. V trimming: 8 bases; J trimming: 6 bases; junction bases outside the gene matches: 7. The CDR3 is CASGGQSFEQYV. The CDR3 nucleotides are TGTGCCAGCGGGGGACAGAGCTTCGAGCAGTACGTC.

The chain uses TRBV5-1 and TRBJ1-1; perhaps TRBD1 as D (5 bases). The germline V and J ends were trimmed by 3 bases and 5 bases, with 14 bases remaining between them. Germline lookup yields CDR1 SGHRS and CDR2 YFSETQ. CDR3 size: 14 residues. CDR3 loop: CASSSNTGGTEAFF. The DNA for the CDR3 is TGCGCCAGCAGCTCAAATACCGGGGGGACTGAAGCTTTCTTT.

This chain joins TRBV19 and TRBJ1-2, with 8 bases fitting TRBD1. Trimming removed 5 bases from V and 2 bases from J; junction bases left unmatched: 7. The CDR3 sequence is 15 residues long. CDR1 and CDR2 (germline): LNHDA, SQIVND (reference sequence). The CDR3 reads CASSSGQGRNYGYTF. The CDR3 nucleotides read TGTGCCAGTAGTTCCGGACAGGGTAGGAACTATGGCTACACCTTC.

V gene TRBV4-2 combines with J gene TRBJ1-5; D is unclear. This CDR3 comprises 15 residues. Trimming took 0 bases from V and 1 from J, leaving 7 bases between them. Looked up from germline, CDR1 is LGHNA and CDR2 is YNFKEQ. The CDR3 DNA reads as TGTGCCAGCAGCCAAGATCCACTGAGCAATCAGCCCCAGCATTTT. It yields the protein CASSQDPLSNQPQHF.

V and J are TRBV6-5 and TRBJ1-6; D not certain. Germline CDR1 MNHEY, CDR2 SVGAGI. V shed 6 bases and J shed 9 bases, with 9 bases lying between them. This CDR3 is built from 12 residues. The CDR3 region is CASSLGGSPLHF. In DNA form, the CDR3 reads TGTGCCAGCAGCCTCGGAGGTTCACCCCTCCACTTT.

The rearrangement joins TRBV6-6 to TRBJ2-3; the match to TRBD2 covers 11 bases. The ends lost 8 bases at V and 1 base at J; junction bases unmatched: 8. Germline CDR1 and CDR2: MNHNY and SVGAGI (reference sequence). This CDR3 contains 16 residues. CDR3 in amino acids: CASGKMGLAGTDTQYF. The DNA for the CDR3 is TGTGCCAGCGGGAAGATGGGACTAGCGGGCACAGATACGCAGTATTTT.

This chain connects TRBV7-6 to TRBJ2-7, with D possibly TRBD1 on 6 matching bases. Trimming pared 0 bases from V and 0 bases from J, leaving 12 bases between. Germline V gives CDR1 SGHVS, CDR2 FNYEAQ. There are 16 residues in the CDR3. The CDR3 protein is CASSLAPRTASYEQYF. The CDR3 DNA follows: TGTGCCAGCAGCTTAGCCCCCCGGACAGCCTCCTACGAGCAGTACTTC.

The rearrangement joins TRBV2 to TRBJ2-2; no clear D. CDR1 and CDR2 from the germline V gene are SNHLY and FYNNEI. CDR3 length equals 13 residues. Trimming removed 8 bases from V and 1 base from J, with 8 bases in between. The CDR3 is CASEARNTGELFF. As DNA, the CDR3 is TGTGCCAGCGAGGCGAGGAACACCGGGGAGCTGTTTTTT.

The chain employs TRBV18 and TRBJ2-3; D gene ambiguous. Trimming pared 3 bases from V and 4 bases from J, leaving 5 bases between. The CDR3 extends over 12 amino acids. Germline CDR1 KGHSH, CDR2 LQKENI. CDR3 residues: CASSPLADTQYF. In nucleotides, the CDR3 is TGTGCCAGCTCACCCCTAGCAGATACGCAGTATTTT.

The rearrangement uses TRBV5-1 and TRBJ2-5; possibly TRBD1 for D (6 bases). Germline V gene data show CDR1 as SGHRS and CDR2 as YFSETQ. V lost 4 bases, J lost 5 bases, and 12 bases lay in between. This CDR3 is built from 13 residues. CDR3 nucleotides: TGCGCCAGCAGCCCACAGGGATATGAGACCCAGTACTTC. Amino acid sequence: CASSPQGYETQYF.

This sequence joins TRBV7-9 and TRBJ2-2; a weak D match, TRBD2 (5 bases). Germline V lookup: CDR1 SEHNR, CDR2 FQNEAQ (reference sequence). The CDR3 loop spans 19 amino acids. Trimming pared 0 bases from V and 4 bases from J, leaving 21 bases between. The CDR3 DNA reads TGTGCCAGCAGCTTAGCGAGGGAAGCATTCACCAAAGTCACCGGGGAGCTGTTTTTT. Translation gives CASSLAREAFTKVTGELFF.